The T cell receptor beta chain described here comes from a study of blood T cell repertoires in COVID-19. Whole-study context: Italy, Spain and the United States were the sources of the convalescent and acute COVID-19 samples. PBMCs, B-cell-depleted T cells, or T cells provided the cDNA or gDNA that made up the material.

Original data processing: Scientists estimated how many nucleated cells there were by amplifying reference gene primers. Libraries were prepared by immunoSEQ multiplex PCR; TCRdb keeps only in-frame clonotypes and omits some of them. V, J and clone size are those of that table, while D and trimming were read from the DNA. Found here are over 120,000 clones, about four fifths of them singletons; the top ten hold roughly 3%. CDR3 length: 14 residues. The germline gives CDR1 SGHVS, CDR2 FNYEAQ. V was clipped by 4 bases and J by 13 bases, with 17 bases between them. Input material: peripheral blood. This chain links TRBV7-6 with TRBJ1-6; no clear D. This receptor was identified in a woman aged 80 or over with acute or convalescent COVID-19. The CDR3 DNA follows: TGTGCCAGCAGCTCCTCCACCTCGACTGCTCCCCTCCACTTT. It codes for CASSSSTSTAPLHF.